The 16 T cell receptor beta chains in this list originate from one sample, sequenced in a study of cytomegalovirus exposure and HLA in healthy donors. Use of 60 Vbeta and 13 Jbeta primers characterized the PCR. The method was immunoSEQ multiplex PCR; TCRdb's version includes in-frame clones alone and lacks a portion of them. The sample shows 75,000 to 80,000 clones, around 78% of them seen only once. The sample comprised PBMCs. The receptor set was obtained from a man aged 35 to 55 in good health and CMV-seronegative.

V is TRBV28 and J is TRBJ2-1; a weak D match, TRBD2 (6 bases). The germline gives CDR1 MDHEN, CDR2 SYDVKM. V was pared by 5 bases and J by 2 bases, with 19 bases between. CDR3 length: 17 residues. In nucleotides, the CDR3 is TGTGCCAGCAGTACCCCCTCCAGCGGGCCAACCTACAATGAGCAGTTCTTC. Protein product: CASSTPSSGPTYNEQFF. Based on the CDR3 plus reference TRBV28 and TRBJ2-1, the full variable domain is DVKVTQSSRYLVKRTGEKVFLECVQDMDHENMFWYRQDPGLGLRLIYFSYDVKMKEKGDIPEGYSVSREKKERFSLILESASTNQTSMYLCASSTPSSGPTYNEQFFGPGTRLTVL.

The chain employs TRBV6-6 and TRBJ1-1; 9 bases align to TRBD1. Trimming cost V 6 bases and J 6 bases; bases outside gene matches: 8. The CDR3 totals 14 residues. Per germline, CDR1 MNHNY and CDR2 SVGAGI (reference sequence). The CDR3 sequence: CASRPGTGKPEAFF. CDR3 DNA: TGTGCCAGCAGACCCGGGACAGGGAAACCTGAAGCTTTCTTT.

With respect to this clone: A read error may produce the germline difference seen at one junction end. The CDR3 is CSSSRDRGTQYF. The CDR3 bases are TGTTCCAGCAGCCGGGACAGGGGGACCCAGTACTTC. The rearrangement links TRBV7-9 to TRBJ2-5, with 10 positions matching TRBD1. Germline-derived CDR1 and CDR2 are SEHNR and FQNEAQ (reference sequence). CDR3 size: 12 residues.

The chain uses TRBV19 and TRBJ2-1; 7 nucleotides agree with TRBD2. Germline CDR1 LNHDA, CDR2 SQIVND (reference sequence). The CDR3 contains 16 residues. V trimming: 1 base; J trimming: 5 bases; junction bases outside the gene matches: 8. CDR3 sequence reads: CASSIVRAGLNNEQFF. DNA of the CDR3: TGTGCCAGTAGTATAGTGCGAGCGGGATTAAACAATGAGCAGTTCTTC.

The sample holds a few counts of this clone. One end of the junction varies from germline; a read error may be responsible. This chain joins TRBV7-3 and TRBJ2-6; weak D call: TRBD1 (5 bases). This CDR3 has 15 amino acids. The germline CDR1 and CDR2 sequences are SGHTA and FQGTGA. In DNA form, the CDR3 reads TGTGCCAGCAGCCCCGTGGGATCTGGGGCCAACGGCCTGACTTTC. Translated: CASSPVGSGANGLTF.

The chain joins TRBV6-5 to TRBJ1-5; no firm D call. This CDR3 region has 14 residues. Germline V gene sequence: CDR1 MNHEY, CDR2 SVGAGI. Trimming left V 6 bases short and J 2 bases short, with 11 bases between. The CDR3 coding sequence is TGTGCCAGCAGGTCCTCTTATGGCAATCAGCCCCAGCATTTT. Its protein product is CASRSSYGNQPQHF.

The rearrangement uses TRBV5-1 and TRBJ2-5; 8 bases agree with TRBD2. The J segment lost 0 bases and the V segment lost 6 bases, leaving 7 bases of the junction unmatched. This CDR3 is built from 15 residues. CDR1 SGHRS and CDR2 YFSETQ come from the germline V gene. The CDR3 reads CASTLRGGNQETQYF. The CDR3 DNA reads as TGCGCCAGCACCCTTCGGGGGGGGAACCAAGAGACCCAGTACTTC.

The chain links TRBV20-1 to TRBJ2-7, with D possibly being TRBD1 (6 bases). Germline CDR1 reads DFQATT; CDR2 reads SNEGSKA (reference sequence). This CDR3 has 11 residues. Trimming left V 6 bases short and J 3 bases short, with 9 bases between. DNA of the CDR3: TGCAGTGCAAACAGGGACTACGAGCAGTACTTC. Protein: CSANRDYEQYF.

The V call is TRBV11-3, the J call TRBJ2-2; 7 positions match TRBD2. The J segment lost 6 bases and the V segment lost 1 base, leaving 2 bases of the junction unmatched. Germline CDR1 SGHNT, CDR2 YENEEA. The CDR3 contains 14 residues. The CDR3 reads CASSLGGGSGELFF. The DNA for the CDR3 is TGTGCCAGCAGCTTAGGGGGAGGGTCCGGGGAGCTGTTTTTT.

V usage is TRBV5-1 and J usage is TRBJ2-3; a weak D match, TRBD1 (5 bases). V was pared by 5 bases and J by 0 bases, with 10 bases between. Germline V lookup: CDR1 SGHRS, CDR2 YFSETQ. The CDR3 sequence is 14 residues long. CDR3 nucleotide sequence: TGCGCCAGCAGAGGGGCAGAAAGCACAGATACGCAGTATTTT. Translating gives CASRGAESTDTQYF.

The gene calls are TRBV28 and TRBJ2-7; TRBD1 agrees at 10 bases. Germline CDR1 and CDR2: MDHEN and SYDVKM. V lost 5 bases to trimming and J lost 2 bases; unmatched junction nucleotides: 6. This CDR3 contains 15 residues. CDR3 loop: CASSPGTGVAYEQYF. The CDR3 DNA reads as TGTGCCAGCAGTCCCGGGACAGGGGTAGCCTACGAGCAGTACTTC.

The V gene is TRBV7-8, the J gene TRBJ2-1; 9 nucleotides align to TRBD2. CDR1 and CDR2 (germline): SGHVS, FQNEAQ. This CDR3 is 16 amino acids long. J gave up 5 bases and V 2 bases, and 7 bases lay outside the gene matches. This CDR3 is CASSLTGTSIHNEQFF. The CDR3 coding sequence is TGTGCCAGCAGCTTAACCGGGACTAGCATCCACAATGAGCAGTTCTTC.

The chain is built from TRBV11-2 and TRBJ2-7, with 11 bases that match TRBD2. Germline CDR1 and CDR2: SGHAT and FQNNGV. The CDR3 has 15 residues. The junction had 4 bases not matched to a gene; V was cut back by 3 bases and J by 3 bases. CDR3 in DNA: TGTGCCAGCAGCTTGGTGACTAGCGGGAACTACGAGCAGTACTTC. Translation gives CASSLVTSGNYEQYF. The variable domain in full, with the rest retrieved from reference TRBV11-2 and TRBJ2-7, is EAGVAQSPRYKIIEKRQSVAFWCNPISGHATLYWYQQILGQGPKLLIQFQNNGVVDDSQLPKDRFSAERLKGVDSTLKIQPAKLEDSAVYLCASSLVTSGNYEQYFGPGTRLTVT.

The chain uses TRBV25-1 and TRBJ2-7; D unclear. The germline V gene has CDR1 MGHDK and CDR2 SYGVNS. V was pared by 3 bases and J by 3 bases, with 9 bases between. The CDR3 length is 13 residues. The CDR3 loop is CASSDLLSYEQYF. The CDR3 DNA sequence: TGTGCCAGCAGTGATCTGTTGAGCTACGAGCAGTACTTC.

Only a few counts were recorded for this clone. The chain uses TRBV7-6 and TRBJ1-2, with D tentatively TRBD1 (5 bases). V was trimmed by 5 bases and J by 5 bases, leaving 15 bases between them. Germline lookup yields CDR1 SGHVS and CDR2 FNYEAQ. This CDR3 contains 14 residues. CDR3 sequence reads: CASSPQEVRYGYTF. The CDR3 region has the DNA TGTGCCAGCAGCCCACAGGAAGTTCGGTATGGCTACACCTTC.

The chain uses TRBV28 and TRBJ1-4; 9 nucleotides line up with TRBD1. The CDR3 sequence is 14 residues long. The ends lost 3 bases at V and 11 bases at J; junction bases unmatched: 7. Germline V CDR1 and CDR2: MDHEN, SYDVKM. The CDR3 region has the DNA TGTGCCAGCAGTTTGTTAGGGACAGGGCGTAAACTGTTTTTT. Its translation is CASSLLGTGRKLFF.